The clone carrying this TCR beta chain was counted a single time. Looked up from germline, CDR1 is SGDLS and CDR2 is YYNGEE. Trimming left V 4 bases short and J 6 bases short, with 14 bases between. The CDR3 sequence is 14 residues long. It was cDNA, reverse transcribed from extracted RNA, that served as the sequencing template. TCRdb's copy holds only in-frame clones and misses some; the assay was immunoSEQ multiplex PCR. This table has approximately 280,000 clones, 58% appearing once. This sample is part of a study of CD8+ T cells in alopecia areata. Treatment indicated: oral pan-JAK inhibitor, 5-10 mg twice daily.

The chain couples TRBV9 to TRBJ2-1; no reliable D call. The source was CD4+ T cells sorted from blood, collected at week 24, from a patient treated with tofacitinib. This clonotype originated in a human donor with alopecia areata. The CDR3 nucleotides are TGTGCCAGCAGCTTAACCCTGGGTGGCAATGAGCAGTTCTTC. Its translation is CASSLTLGGNEQFF.